Below are 26 T cell receptor beta chains sequenced from a single sample in a study of blood T cell repertoires in COVID-19. The assay was immunoSEQ multiplex PCR, and TCRdb's table has in-frame clones only and misses some. Of some 300,000 clones listed, around 92% were seen once; the top ten hold less than 3%. Material for sequencing was PBMCs or T cells enriched from blood (not recorded which). These receptors were obtained from a woman between 50 and 59 years old who had been exposed to COVID-19.

This clone has a single count. The chain combines TRBV28 with TRBJ2-5; maybe TRBD2 (6 bases). The CDR3 sequence is 15 residues long. Looked up from germline, CDR1 is MDHEN and CDR2 is SYDVKM. V lost 2 bases to trimming and J lost 1 base, with 11 bases between them. CDR3 nucleotide sequence: TGTGCCAGCAGTTTACCCCCCGGGGGCCAAGAGACCCAGTACTTC. It translates to CASSLPPGGQETQYF.

The rearrangement joins TRBV18 to TRBJ2-3, with 10 bases fitting TRBD2. V lost 0 bases and J lost 4; bases outside the gene matches: 10. CDR1 and CDR2 from the germline V gene are KGHSH and LQKENI. This CDR3 comprises 18 residues. For the CDR3, the DNA is TGTGCCAGCTCACCACCGTTCCAGCGGGGGGGCTGGGCAGATACGCAGTATTTT. Amino acid sequence: CASSPPFQRGGWADTQYF.

The chain employs TRBV15 and TRBJ2-7, with 7 bases matching TRBD1. Germline loops: CDR1 LNHNV, CDR2 YYDKDF (reference sequence). The CDR3 length is 14 residues. The V gene end was trimmed by 2 bases and the J gene end by 5 bases; junction bases not matched to a gene: 6. The DNA of the CDR3 is TGTGCCACCAGCAGACAAGAGAGGGGGCACGAGCAGTACTTC. This encodes CATSRQERGHEQYF.

The V call is TRBV3-1 (or the pseudogene TRBV3-2), the J call TRBJ1-4; D possibly corresponds to TRBD1 (6 bases). Germline CDR1 LGHDT, CDR2 YNNKEL (reference sequence). Trimming cost V 5 bases and J 8 bases, with 18 bases left between them. The CDR3 runs 15 residues. The CDR3 coding sequence is TGTGCCAGCAGCTTAACAGGGTTTGAAGGAGAAAAACTGTTTTTT. Translation gives CASSLTGFEGEKLFF.

This clone appeared a single time. This chain links TRBV11-2 with TRBJ1-6; 7 nucleotides agree with TRBD1. Germline-derived CDR1 and CDR2 are SGHAT and FQNNGV. Unmatched junction bases numbered 9, after V lost 5 bases and J lost 5 bases. The CDR3 totals 16 residues. CDR3 region: CASSQRGGTDNSPLHF. The CDR3 bases are TGTGCCAGCAGCCAGAGGGGCGGGACAGATAATTCACCCCTCCACTTT.

The genes are TRBV30 and TRBJ2-7; D is perhaps TRBD2 (6 bases). The V and J ends lost 2 bases and 0 bases respectively, with 8 bases between them. The CDR3 covers 13 residues. The germline V gene has CDR1 GTSNPN and CDR2 SVGIG (reference sequence). The DNA for the CDR3 is TGTGCCTGGAGTACCGGGGGCTCCTACGAGCAGTACTTC. It yields the protein CAWSTGGSYEQYF.

The chain carries TRBV23-1 and TRBJ2-5; TRBD1 agrees at 9 bases. TRBV23-1 belongs to the ORF category, with a function that is uncertain. The CDR3 extends over 16 amino acids. V was clipped by 2 bases and J by 3 bases; unmatched bases: 7. This CDR3 reads CASSQRRDREKETQYF. The CDR3 region has the DNA TGCGCCAGCAGTCAACGAAGGGACAGGGAAAAAGAGACCCAGTACTTC.

V usage is TRBV28 and J usage is TRBJ1-6; 8 positions match TRBD1. From germline, CDR1 is MDHEN and CDR2 SYDVKM. V shed 6 bases and J 10 bases; nucleotides not matched to a gene: 11. The CDR3 has 15 amino acids. CDR3 residues: CASSSTQGGHSPLHF. DNA of the CDR3: TGTGCCAGCAGCTCAACACAGGGGGGCCACTCACCCCTCCACTTT.

This clone showed up just once. The chain combines TRBV27 with TRBJ1-6; D gene unclear. The CDR3 length is 16 residues. The V gene's germline CDR1 is MNHEY and CDR2 SMNVEV (reference sequence). Trimming cost V 3 bases and J 7 bases, with 16 bases left between them. The CDR3: CASSLSAAELNSPLHF. The CDR3 nucleotides are TGTGCCAGCAGTTTGTCGGCGGCAGAACTGAATTCACCCCTCCACTTT.

The rearrangement links TRBV5-1 to TRBJ2-7; 9 bases align to TRBD1. J lost 6 bases, V lost 4 bases, and 20 bases had no gene match. This CDR3 is built from 18 residues. CDR1 SGHRS and CDR2 YFSETQ come from the germline V gene. In nucleotides, the CDR3 is TGCGCCAGCAGCCCGCGACAGGGGGTAAAACCTTATGGCTCCGAGCAGTACTTC. This sequence encodes CASSPRQGVKPYGSEQYF.

The chain employs TRBV7-2 and TRBJ2-5, with 7 bases matching TRBD2. This CDR3 is built from 15 residues. The germline gives CDR1 SGHTA, CDR2 FQGNSA. With 5 bases clipped from V and 4 bases from J, the junction kept 10 bases outside the gene matches. This CDR3 is CASSATSVGGETQYF. The DNA for the CDR3 is TGTGCCAGCAGCGCTACTAGCGTGGGGGGAGAGACCCAGTACTTC.

The rearrangement uses TRBV28 and TRBJ2-4, with 7 bases identical to TRBD1. Germline lookup yields CDR1 MDHEN and CDR2 SYDVKM. The CDR3 consists of 18 residues. V was clipped by 2 bases and J by 4 bases; unmatched bases: 14. CDR3 in DNA: TGTGCCAGCAGTTTACTGAGCTCGACAGGGACGAGGAAAAACATTCAGTACTTC. It translates to CASSLLSSTGTRKNIQYF.

The rearrangement uses TRBV6-5 and TRBJ1-5; perhaps TRBD1 as D (6 bases). CDR1 is MNHEY and CDR2 is SVGAGI in the germline V gene. V shed 8 bases and J shed 3 bases, with 14 bases lying between them. This CDR3 is built from 14 residues. The DNA of the CDR3 is TGTGCCAGCTTAAACGGACAGATCAATCAGCCCCAGCATTTT. It yields the protein CASLNGQINQPQHF.

The chain joins TRBV4-2 to TRBJ2-7, with 13 bases aligning to TRBD2. CDR3 length: 17 residues. The germline gives CDR1 LGHNA, CDR2 YNFKEQ. V was clipped by 2 bases and J by 3 bases; unmatched bases: 7. Here the CDR3 DNA reads TGTGCCAGCAGCCAAAGAACTGGACTAGCGGGGGACTACGAGCAGTACTTC. It translates to CASSQRTGLAGDYEQYF.

The chain carries TRBV9 and TRBJ1-6; 9 bases line up with TRBD1. The CDR3 sequence is 15 residues long. The V segment lost 4 bases and the J segment 9 bases; nucleotides outside the gene matches: 8. Germline assignment: CDR1 SGDLS and CDR2 YYNGEE. CDR3 sequence reads: CASSIGDREGSPLHF. CDR3 coding DNA: TGTGCCAGCAGCATCGGGGACAGGGAGGGTTCACCCCTCCACTTT.

The chain is built from TRBV5-1 and TRBJ1-4, with 8 bases aligning to TRBD1. Germline lookup yields CDR1 SGHRS and CDR2 YFSETQ. The CDR3 is 17 residues long. Losses at the gene ends were 1 base for V and 4 bases for J; bases not matched to a gene: 9. CDR3 nucleotide sequence: TGCGCCAGCAGCTTGTCGTCCGGGACAGGACTTAATGAAAAACTGTTTTTT. Translating gives CASSLSSGTGLNEKLFF.

This clone showed up just a few times. The sample carries other DNA sequences with the same CDR3. The chain combines TRBV18 with TRBJ2-1; D not certain. V shed 2 bases and J shed 5 bases, with 4 bases lying between them. The germline V gene has CDR1 KGHSH and CDR2 LQKENI. This CDR3 is built from 12 residues. The CDR3: CASSPADNEQFF. DNA of the CDR3: TGTGCCAGCTCACCAGCGGACAATGAGCAGTTCTTC.

The J gene is TRBJ1-5, the V gene TRBV19; perhaps TRBD1 as D (5 bases). Germline values: CDR1 LNHDA, CDR2 SQIVND (reference sequence). Trimming took off 10 bases at V and 5 bases at J, with 24 bases between the two ends. This CDR3 has 16 residues. Here the CDR3 reads CATSSALGTGDQPQHF. CDR3 coding DNA: TGTGCCACGTCCAGCGCCCTAGGGACGGGGGATCAGCCCCAGCATTTT.

V usage is TRBV11-2 and J usage is TRBJ2-2; D unclear. Germline assignment: CDR1 SGHAT and CDR2 FQNNGV. The V end was cut by 5 bases, the J end by 6 bases, with 10 bases between. The CDR3 is 13 amino acids. CDR3 loop: CASSNIPAGELFF. The CDR3 nucleotides are TGTGCCAGCAGCAATATCCCGGCCGGGGAGCTGTTTTTT.

The CDR3 nucleotides are TGTGCCACCAGTGACATCACCCAGGTCGGGCAGTTCTTC. Its protein is CATSDITQVGQFF. The V and J genes are TRBV24-1 and TRBJ2-1; D is unclear. Trimming cost V 4 bases and J 12 bases, with 15 bases left between them. The CDR3 is 13 residues long. Germline CDR1 is KGHDR and CDR2 is SFDVKD.

The V gene is TRBV30, the J gene TRBJ1-5; possibly TRBD1 for D (5 bases). Trimming removed 0 bases at V and 4 bases at J, with 10 bases between. The CDR3 has 14 residues. CDR1 is GTSNPN, CDR2 SVGIG, per germline (reference sequence). In nucleotides, the CDR3 is TGTGCCTGGAGTGTACAACAGGTAAATCAGCCCCAGCATTTT. It codes for CAWSVQQVNQPQHF.

V gene TRBV6-5 combines with J gene TRBJ1-1; tentatively, D is TRBD1 (6 bases). The germline gives CDR1 MNHEY, CDR2 SVGAGI. The V gene lost 5 bases and the J gene lost 2 bases, with 15 bases spanning the gap. The CDR3 length is 15 residues. The CDR3 bases are TGTGCCAGCAGTCGAATCCGGGACACAAACACTGAAGCTTTCTTT. Translation gives CASSRIRDTNTEAFF.

In this sample, this clone turned up once. The chain employs TRBV6-5 and TRBJ2-5, with 7 positions matching TRBD1. V lost 6 bases and J lost 1; bases outside the gene matches: 5. The germline V gene has CDR1 MNHEY and CDR2 SVGAGI. The CDR3 is 14 amino acids. The CDR3 here is CASRARDSQETQYF. The CDR3 DNA is TGTGCCAGCAGGGCCAGGGACAGCCAAGAGACCCAGTACTTC.

The CDR3 reads CASTPGQGYSPLHF. CDR3 bases: TGTGCCAGCACTCCGGGACAGGGCTATTCACCCCTCCACTTT. The gene calls are TRBV28 and TRBJ1-6; TRBD1 aligns across 9 bases. V dropped 7 bases and J dropped 8; count of bases not matched to a gene: 6. CDR3 length equals 14 residues. CDR1 is MDHEN, CDR2 SYDVKM, per germline.

The chain uses TRBV7-2 and TRBJ1-6; the D is unclear. Between the trimmed V and J ends, which lost 6 bases and 8 bases, there was a span of 14 bases. Germline V gives CDR1 SGHTA, CDR2 FQGNSA. The CDR3 contains 14 residues. The CDR3 loop is CASRYDTADSPLHF. CDR3 coding DNA: TGTGCCAGCAGATACGACACGGCCGATTCACCCCTCCACTTT.

The chain joins TRBV27 to TRBJ1-4; possible D gene TRBD1, 5 bases. V lost 2 bases and J 3 bases, leaving 10 bases between the germline ends. From germline, CDR1 is MNHEY and CDR2 SMNVEV (reference sequence). The CDR3 runs 15 residues. CDR3 sequence: CASSLIQGANEKLFF. The CDR3 DNA sequence: TGTGCCAGCAGTTTAATCCAGGGCGCTAATGAAAAACTGTTTTTT. The variable domain in full, with the rest retrieved from reference TRBV27 and TRBJ1-4, is EAQVTQNPRYLITVTGKKLTVTCSQNMNHEYMSWYRQDPGLGLRQIYYSMNVEVTDKGDVPEGYKVSRKEKRNFPLILESPSPNQTSLYFCASSLIQGANEKLFFGSGTQLSVL.